This entry lists 27 T cell receptor beta chains sequenced from one sample in a study of breast tumors, draining lymph nodes, adjacent tissues. TCRdb re-derived calls from the multiplex PCR reads in MiXCR, one entry per CDR3 protein. The sample holds 20,000 to 25,000 distinct CDR3 sequences, approximately 31% seen once. The sample taken for sequencing was breast tumor tissue. The receptors were gathered from a female donor with breast cancer. Some clones in this sample may be carry-over from other donors' samples.

At least ten counts were recorded for this clonotype. V and J are TRBV5-1 and TRBJ2-3; 7 bases agree with TRBD2. The CDR3 consists of 16 residues. The J segment lost 4 bases and the V segment lost 0 bases, leaving 8 bases of the junction unmatched. The germline V gene encodes CDR1 SGHRS and CDR2 YFSETQ. The CDR3 DNA is TGCGCCAGCAGCTTGGCTAGCGGTTCGGCAGCAGATACGCAGTATTTT. It specifies CASSLASGSAADTQYF.

The rearrangement uses TRBV7-2 and TRBJ2-3; 8 bases are shared with TRBD2. CDR1 and CDR2 from the germline V gene are SGHTA and FQGNSA. V dropped 6 bases and J dropped 1; count of bases not matched to a gene: 3. The CDR3 totals 14 residues. The CDR3 is CASRATSGTDTQYF. The CDR3, as DNA: TGTGCCAGCAGGGCGACTAGCGGCACAGATACGCAGTATTTT. Complete variable domain (other parts from reference TRBV7-2 and TRBJ2-3): GAGVSQSPSNKVTEKGKDVELRCDPISGHTALYWYRQSLGQGLEFLIYFQGNSAPDKSGLPSDRFSAERTGGSVSTLTIQRTQQEDSAVYLCASRATSGTDTQYFGPGTRLTVL.

Ten or more counts support this clonotype. The J gene is TRBJ2-2, the V gene TRBV19; TRBD2 agrees at 8 bases. CDR1 is LNHDA, CDR2 SQIVND, per germline (reference sequence). The CDR3 is 16 residues long. V shed 7 bases and J 4 bases; nucleotides not matched to a gene: 11. CDR3 nucleotides: TGTGCCAGTACGGTAGCGGGACGCCAGGGCACCGGGGAGCTGTTTTTT. Protein product: CASTVAGRQGTGELFF.

This clonotype was picked up many times. The rearrangement joins TRBV6-2 or TRBV6-3 to TRBJ2-6; D is possibly TRBD1 (6 bases). The germline V and J ends were trimmed by 4 bases and 3 bases, with 10 bases remaining between them. The germline CDR1 and CDR2 sequences are MNHEY and SVGEGT. The CDR3 covers 15 residues. CDR3 loop: CASSSTGFGANVLTF. DNA for the CDR3: TGTGCCAGCAGTTCCACAGGGTTTGGGGCCAACGTCCTGACTTTC.

The genes are TRBV5-5 and TRBJ2-1, with 12 nucleotides matching TRBD2. Trimming removed 5 bases from V and 7 bases from J; junction bases left unmatched: 16. Looked up from germline, CDR1 is SGHKS and CDR2 is YYEKEE (reference sequence). CDR3 length: 18 amino acids. CDR3 in DNA: TGTGCCAGCAGTCCTAAACTGCTTACTAGCGGGAGGACAAATGAGCAGTTCTTC. This codes for CASSPKLLTSGRTNEQFF. Using reference TRBV5-5 and TRBJ2-1 for the parts outside the CDR3, the full variable domain is DAGVTQSPTHLIKTRGQQVTLRCSPISGHKSVSWYQQVLGQGPQFIFQYYEKEERGRGNFPDRFSARQFPNYSSELNVNALLLGDSALYLCASSPKLLTSGRTNEQFFGPGTRLTVL.

This clonotype was observed many times. The rearrangement links TRBV18 to TRBJ1-4; D is uncertain. V was clipped by 3 bases and J by 0 bases, with 11 bases between them. Germline V gives CDR1 KGHSH, CDR2 LQKENI. The CDR3 is 16 residues long. In DNA, the CDR3 is TGTGCCAGCTCACCCGGGAGCTTATCAACTAATGAAAAACTGTTTTTT. Protein product: CASSPGSLSTNEKLFF.

This clonotype was recorded many times. V and J are TRBV27 and TRBJ2-3, with D possibly TRBD2 on 6 matching bases. The ends were cut back, 7 bases at V and 4 bases at J, with 21 bases in the middle. CDR1 and CDR2 (germline): MNHEY, SMNVEV (reference sequence). This CDR3 has 16 amino acids. This CDR3 is CASTLPTGDRADTQYF. The CDR3 nucleotides read TGTGCCAGCACACTCCCAACGGGAGATCGTGCAGATACGCAGTATTTT.

This clonotype was recorded many times. This chain connects TRBV11-3 to TRBJ1-2; 11 bases agree with TRBD1. V was clipped by 6 bases and J by 2 bases; unmatched bases: 11. The CDR3 is 17 amino acids. CDR1 is SGHNT, CDR2 YENEEA, per germline. The CDR3 loop reads CASSRGQGAEGNYGYTF. Here the CDR3 DNA reads TGTGCCAGCAGTCGAGGACAGGGGGCTGAGGGAAACTATGGCTACACCTTC.

This clonotype appeared many times. The rearrangement joins TRBV10-3 to TRBJ2-7; 8 bases fit TRBD1. The CDR3 runs 14 residues. In germline, CDR1 is ENHRY, CDR2 SYGVKD. Trimming took 7 bases from V and 4 from J; bases not matched to a gene: 9. CDR3 sequence reads: CAIMTGTGPYEQYF. The CDR3 DNA reads as TGTGCCATCATGACCGGGACAGGTCCGTACGAGCAGTACTTC.

The chain couples TRBV12-3 or TRBV12-4 to TRBJ2-5; 14 bases map to TRBD2. With 4 bases clipped from V and 7 bases from J, the junction kept 17 bases outside the gene matches. This CDR3 is built from 19 residues. CDR3 sequence reads: CASSSPAGTSGRGAGTQYF. The CDR3 nucleotides are TGTGCCAGCAGTTCGCCCGCCGGGACTAGCGGGAGAGGGGCAGGGACCCAGTACTTC.

By sample share, this clonotype is medium-sized. The chain employs TRBV7-2 and TRBJ2-3; D gene ambiguous. CDR1 is SGHTA and CDR2 is FQGNSA in the germline V gene. V gave up 2 bases and J gave up 0 bases, with 18 bases separating them. The length of the CDR3 is 18 residues. DNA for the CDR3: TGTGCCAGCAGCTTATTGTCCCTCAGGTTTACTAGCACAGATACGCAGTATTTT. This encodes CASSLLSLRFTSTDTQYF.

This clonotype appeared a single time. The chain uses TRBV24-1 and TRBJ2-3; 8 nucleotides match TRBD2. This CDR3 contains 15 residues. Germline loops: CDR1 KGHDR, CDR2 SFDVKD. V lost 4 bases to trimming and J lost 1 base; unmatched junction nucleotides: 3. DNA of the CDR3: TGTGCCACCAGTGAGGCGCGGGAGGGCACAGATACGCAGTATTTT. This gives the protein CATSEAREGTDTQYF.

This clonotype appeared many times. The chain uses TRBV2 and TRBJ2-7; TRBD1 matches at 8 bases. The CDR3 runs to 13 residues. Germline V gene sequence: CDR1 SNHLY, CDR2 FYNNEI. With 6 bases clipped from V and 3 bases from J, the junction kept 4 bases outside the gene matches. CDR3 protein: CASRGGQVYEQYF. CDR3 DNA: TGTGCCAGCAGGGGGGGACAGGTCTACGAGCAGTACTTC.

In its sample, this clonotype was seen many times. The chain is built from TRBV11-1 and TRBJ2-1; D might be TRBD2 (7 bases). CDR1 SGHAT and CDR2 FQDESV come from the germline V gene (reference sequence). CDR3 size: 15 residues. V shed 6 bases and J shed 12 bases, with 24 bases lying between them. CDR3 protein: CASRKRGGLGEGQFF. The DNA for the CDR3 is TGTGCCAGCAGGAAAAGGGGGGGTCTTGGGGAGGGGCAGTTCTTC. The complete variable domain, with remaining parts taken from reference TRBV11-1 and TRBJ2-1, reads EAEVAQSPRYKITEKSQAVAFWCDPISGHATLYWYRQILGQGPELLVQFQDESVVDDSQLPKDRFSAERLKGVDSTLKIQPAELGDSAMYLCASRKRGGLGEGQFFGPGTRLTVL.

Regarding this clonotype: This may be a read error: a much more frequent sequence differs by one nucleotide. Lacking the conserved final phenylalanine or tryptophan, this CDR3 likely reflects a read error. The rearrangement uses TRBV3-1 and TRBJ2-3; 10 bases fit TRBD2. Trimming removed 0 bases from V and 5 bases from J; junction bases left unmatched: 8. Germline CDR1 and CDR2: LGHDT and YNNKEL (reference sequence). This CDR3 region has 17 residues. CDR3 amino acids: CASSQEVLAGVGDTQYL. DNA of the CDR3: TGTGCCAGCAGCCAAGAAGTGCTAGCGGGAGTGGGAGATACGCAGTATCTT.

This clonotype was seen more than once but under ten times. The gene calls are TRBV28 and TRBJ2-3; 16 positions agree with TRBD2. Germline loops: CDR1 MDHEN, CDR2 SYDVKM. The CDR3 runs 18 residues. V was clipped by 3 bases and J by 5 bases; unmatched bases: 8. DNA of the CDR3: TGTGCCAGCAGTTTCTCGGGACTAGCGGGAGGGCGTGGAGATACGCAGTATTTT. It is translated as CASSFSGLAGGRGDTQYF.

This clonotype occurred many times. The rearrangement joins TRBV7-4 to TRBJ2-3, with 7 nucleotides matching TRBD1. Germline-derived CDR1 and CDR2 are SGHVT and SQSDAQ. The trim removed 2 bases at V and 9 bases at J, leaving 5 bases unmatched. This CDR3 region has 13 residues. CDR3 amino acids: CASSLRQGGTQYF. For the CDR3, the DNA is TGTGCCAGCAGCTTACGACAGGGTGGGACGCAGTATTTT.

This clonotype is judged medium-sized. The gene calls are TRBV5-1 and TRBJ2-7, with TRBD1 matching 7 bases. Trimming at V came to 2 bases and at J to 2 bases, leaving 4 bases not matched to a gene. Germline V gene lookup returns CDR1 SGHRS and CDR2 YFSETQ. CDR3 length: 14 residues. The CDR3 region has the DNA TGCGCCAGCAGCTTCCGGGACAGTACCTACGAGCAGTACTTC. This sequence encodes CASSFRDSTYEQYF.

The V and J genes are TRBV15 and TRBJ2-5; TRBD2 is a possible D gene (5 bases). Trimming pared 5 bases from V and 5 bases from J, leaving 9 bases between. Germline CDR1 LNHNV, CDR2 YYDKDF (reference sequence). CDR3 length equals 12 residues. The CDR3 here is CATSLEGETQYF. The CDR3, as DNA: TGTGCCACCAGCCTAGAGGGTGAGACCCAGTACTTC.

This clonotype was counted ten times or more. The J gene is TRBJ2-1, the V gene TRBV6-2 or TRBV6-3; 7 nucleotides line up with TRBD2. This CDR3 is 14 amino acids long. V lost 8 bases and J lost 1; bases outside the gene matches: 5. Germline V gene lookup returns CDR1 MNHEY and CDR2 SVGEGT. The chain's CDR3 is CASWRGKSYNEQFF. For the CDR3, the DNA is TGTGCCAGCTGGCGGGGGAAATCCTACAATGAGCAGTTCTTC.

This clonotype was seen ten or more times. The V call is TRBV5-1, the J call TRBJ2-7; 9 nucleotides align to TRBD1. The germline CDR1 and CDR2 sequences are SGHRS and YFSETQ. CDR3 length equals 14 residues. The trim removed 4 bases at V and 6 bases at J, leaving 8 bases unmatched. The CDR3 DNA is TGCGCCAGCAGCCAAGGGACAGGGAGGGCCGAGCAGTACTTC. It encodes CASSQGTGRAEQYF.

Remarks on this clonotype: Just one base apart from a much larger clone, this may be a read error. The chain uses TRBV27 and TRBJ2-1; D possibly corresponds to TRBD2 (6 bases). The CDR3 covers 15 residues. V was shortened by 8 bases and J by 9 bases, with 23 bases between the two germline ends. CDR1 MNHEY and CDR2 SMNVEV come from the germline V gene (reference sequence). Written as DNA, the CDR3 is TGTGCCAGCCTCGATCGCGGGAATGGGGACCCTGAGCAGTTCTTC. Translating it yields CASLDRGNGDPEQFF.

This clonotype was counted at least ten times. The V and J genes are TRBV20-1 and TRBJ2-7; D is uncertain. The germline CDR1 and CDR2 sequences are DFQATT and SNEGSKA (reference sequence). This CDR3 contains 12 residues. Trimming pared 0 bases from V and 3 bases from J, leaving 6 bases between. CDR3 residues: CSARDGSYEQYF. DNA for the CDR3: TGCAGTGCTAGAGACGGAAGCTACGAGCAGTACTTC.

This clonotype was seen repeatedly, ten times or more. V usage is TRBV6-5 and J usage is TRBJ2-7; 8 bases line up with TRBD2. The CDR3 spans 16 residues. Germline lookup yields CDR1 MNHEY and CDR2 SVGAGI. V shed 4 bases, J shed 0 bases, and the junction held 8 bases outside the gene matches. The CDR3, as DNA: TGTGCCAGCAGTTCGCCGAGCGGGAGAAGCTCCTACGAGCAGTACTTC. Amino acid sequence: CASSSPSGRSSYEQYF.

This clonotype was counted many times. The chain joins TRBV4-2 to TRBJ2-5, with D possibly being TRBD2 (5 bases). The length of the CDR3 is 17 residues. Germline V lookup: CDR1 LGHNA, CDR2 YNFKEQ. The V end lost 0 bases, the J end lost 4 bases, and 18 bases lay between the germline ends. CDR3 sequence reads: CASSQEGETGNTETQYF. The CDR3 bases are TGTGCCAGCAGCCAAGAAGGCGAAACGGGGAACACAGAGACCCAGTACTTC.

This clonotype was recorded many times. This chain joins TRBV27 and TRBJ2-7; the match to TRBD1 covers 7 bases. J lost 2 bases, V lost 0 bases, and 7 bases had no gene match. Germline loops: CDR1 MNHEY, CDR2 SMNVEV (reference sequence). The CDR3 spans 16 residues. The chain's CDR3 is CASSLSVTGVAYEQYF. In DNA form, the CDR3 reads TGTGCCAGCAGTTTATCGGTCACAGGGGTAGCCTACGAGCAGTACTTC.

About this clonotype itself: A single base separates this from a much larger clone, so it may be a read error. The chain recombines TRBV24-1 with TRBJ2-1, with TRBD2 matching over 8 bases. The CDR3 length is 16 residues. The germline V gene has CDR1 KGHDR and CDR2 SFDVKD. CDR3 sequence reads: CSTSEPGGGWNNEQFF. The CDR3 DNA sequence: TGTTCCACCAGTGAACCCGGGGGGGGGTGGAACAATGAGCAGTTCTTC.